A selection of T cell receptor beta chains follows, all from one sample in a study of blood T cell repertoires in COVID-19. Sequenced by immunoSEQ multiplex PCR; TCRdb stores in-frame clones only, minus some. The sample records roughly 110,000 clones, 85% to 90% being singletons. Sequencing used peripheral blood. These receptors were obtained from a woman aged 50 to 60 with acute or convalescent COVID-19. CDR3s include the opening cysteine and the closing phenylalanine or tryptophan. A D gene is named only where the DNA matches it firmly.

V gene: TRBV7-9; J gene: TRBJ2-3; D gene: -; CDR3 DNA: TGTGCCAGCAGCTTAGGGAGGGGGGGAAGCGGAGATACGCAGTATTTT; CDR3 protein: CASSLGRGGSGDTQYF
V gene: TRBV5-3; J gene: TRBJ2-7; D gene: -; CDR3 DNA: TGTGCCAGAAGCTTGGATGAGCGGATTGGCGAGCAGTACTTC; CDR3 protein: CARSLDERIGEQYF
V gene: TRBV3-1/TRBV3-2; J gene: TRBJ1-6; D gene: TRBD1; CDR3 DNA: TGTGCCAGCAGCCCACAGGGGGCGTCCTATAATTCACCCCTCCACTTT; CDR3 protein: CASSPQGASYNSPLHF
V gene: TRBV9; J gene: TRBJ2-1; D gene: TRBD2; CDR3 DNA: TGTGCCAGCAGCGTAGTAGCGGGGGCTTGGATGAATGAGCAGTTCTTC; CDR3 protein: CASSVVAGAWMNEQFF
V gene: TRBV4-1; J gene: TRBJ2-2; D gene: TRBD2; CDR3 DNA: TGCGCCAGCAGCCCCAAGCCGAGCGGGGGGACCACCGGGGAGCTGTTTTTT; CDR3 protein: CASSPKPSGGTTGELFF
V gene: TRBV7-3; J gene: TRBJ2-7; D gene: -; CDR3 DNA: TGTGCCAGCAGCCCATTGGTCCTAAGTAGCGCCCGAGAATTCTACGAGCAGTACTTC; CDR3 protein: CASSPLVLSSAREFYEQYF
V gene: TRBV7-8; J gene: TRBJ2-7; D gene: TRBD1; CDR3 DNA: TGTGCCAGCAGCCACGGACAGGGCTCCTACGAGCAGTACTTC; CDR3 protein: CASSHGQGSYEQYF
V gene: TRBV30; J gene: TRBJ1-2; D gene: TRBD1; CDR3 DNA: TGTGCCTGGAGGGGTACAGGGGACTTTTTCTATGGCTACACCTTC; CDR3 protein: CAWRGTGDFFYGYTF
V gene: TRBV7-3; J gene: TRBJ1-2; D gene: -; CDR3 DNA: TGTGCCAGCAGCCCCGACGGCGCGACTGATTATGGCTACACCTTC; CDR3 protein: CASSPDGATDYGYTF
V gene: TRBV7-3; J gene: TRBJ2-1; D gene: TRBD1; CDR3 DNA: TGTGCCAGCAGCTTATACGGGACAGGGGACAATGAGCAGTTCTTC; CDR3 protein: CASSLYGTGDNEQFF
V gene: TRBV15; J gene: TRBJ2-1; D gene: TRBD2; CDR3 DNA: TGTGCCACCAGCAGAGAGCCCGGGACTAGACTTTCTGTTGAGCAGTTCTTC; CDR3 protein: CATSREPGTRLSVEQFF
V gene: TRBV7-2; J gene: TRBJ1-2; D gene: -; CDR3 DNA: TGTGCCAGCAGCTTACAGGGAAGGGACTATGGCTACACCTTC; CDR3 protein: CASSLQGRDYGYTF
V gene: TRBV3-1/TRBV3-2; J gene: TRBJ1-6; D gene: -; CDR3 DNA: TGTGCCAGCAGCCTCCGGGAATTGAATTCACCCCTCCACTTT; CDR3 protein: CASSLRELNSPLHF
V gene: TRBV4-1; J gene: TRBJ1-1; D gene: -; CDR3 DNA: TGCGCCAGCAACCTCTGGGGAGAGAACACTGAAGCTTTCTTT; CDR3 protein: CASNLWGENTEAFF
V gene: TRBV7-9; J gene: TRBJ1-2; D gene: TRBD1; CDR3 DNA: TGTGCCAGCAGCCCCCCAGGAAATCTACAGGGGGAGGATGGCTACACCTTC; CDR3 protein: CASSPPGNLQGEDGYTF
V gene: TRBV27; J gene: TRBJ2-7; D gene: TRBD2; CDR3 DNA: TGTGCCAGCAGTCCCTTAATCCCACAGGAAGCGGGAGGCCCCTACGAGCAGTACTTC; CDR3 protein: CASSPLIPQEAGGPYEQYF
V gene: TRBV19; J gene: TRBJ1-5; D gene: -; CDR3 DNA: TGTGCCAGTAGTATTTCAAATCAGCCCCAGCATTTT; CDR3 protein: CASSISNQPQHF
V gene: TRBV12-3/TRBV12-4; J gene: TRBJ1-2; D gene: -; CDR3 DNA: TGTGCCAGCAGTTCCCGACAGGCGGATGGCTACACCTTC; CDR3 protein: CASSSRQADGYTF
V gene: TRBV28; J gene: TRBJ2-7; D gene: -; CDR3 DNA: TGTGCCAGCAGTTCCAGGTCCCCCACCTACGAGCAGTACTTC; CDR3 protein: CASSSRSPTYEQYF
V gene: TRBV4-2; J gene: TRBJ1-5; D gene: TRBD1; CDR3 DNA: TGTGCCAGCAGCCAAGTGTGGGACAGGGTGGTCGGCAATCAGCCCCAGCATTTT; CDR3 protein: CASSQVWDRVVGNQPQHF
V gene: TRBV29-1; J gene: TRBJ1-1; D gene: -; CDR3 DNA: TGCAGCGTGGCGCTGAACAGGGTGGTCACTGAAGCTTTCTTT; CDR3 protein: CSVALNRVVTEAFF
V gene: TRBV12-3/TRBV12-4; J gene: TRBJ2-7; D gene: -; CDR3 DNA: TGTGCCAGCAGTACCCCTAGTTCCGAGCAGTACTTC; CDR3 protein: CASSTPSSEQYF
V gene: TRBV4-3; J gene: TRBJ2-1; D gene: -; CDR3 DNA: TGCGCCAGCAGCCAAGCAGAAAGCTCCTACAATGAGCAGTTCTTC; CDR3 protein: CASSQAESSYNEQFF
V gene: TRBV5-1; J gene: TRBJ2-1; D gene: -; CDR3 DNA: TGCGCCAGCAGCTACAGCTTCGATGAGCAGTTCTTC; CDR3 protein: CASSYSFDEQFF
V gene: TRBV15; J gene: TRBJ1-2; D gene: -; CDR3 DNA: TGTGCCACCAGCAGACACACAGGGTCGGATGGCTACACCTTC; CDR3 protein: CATSRHTGSDGYTF
V gene: TRBV3-1/TRBV3-2; J gene: TRBJ2-7; D gene: TRBD2; CDR3 DNA: TGTGCCAGCAGCCAAGAAGGGCTGGGTGGAGCGGGGGGGACCTACGAGCAGTACTTC; CDR3 protein: CASSQEGLGGAGGTYEQYF